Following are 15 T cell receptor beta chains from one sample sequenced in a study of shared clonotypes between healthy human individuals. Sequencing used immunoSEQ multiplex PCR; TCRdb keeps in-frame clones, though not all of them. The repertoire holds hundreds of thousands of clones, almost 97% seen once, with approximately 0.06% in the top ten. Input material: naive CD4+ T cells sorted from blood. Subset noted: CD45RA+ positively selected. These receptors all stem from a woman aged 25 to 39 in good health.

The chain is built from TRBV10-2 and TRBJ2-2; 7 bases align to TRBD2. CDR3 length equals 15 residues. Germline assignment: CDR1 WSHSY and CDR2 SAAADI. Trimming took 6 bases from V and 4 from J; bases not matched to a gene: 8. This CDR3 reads CASRSASGVTGELFF. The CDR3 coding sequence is TGCGCCAGCAGGTCAGCGAGCGGGGTCACCGGGGAGCTGTTTTTT.

The CDR3 region is CASRTSSGREQFF. The CDR3 DNA reads TGTGCCAGTAGGACTTCTAGCGGGAGGGAGCAGTTCTTC. The chain carries TRBV19 and TRBJ2-1, with 11 bases matching TRBD2. This CDR3 region has 13 residues. After removal of 6 bases from V and 10 bases from J, the junction contained 5 bases not matched to a gene. In germline, CDR1 is LNHDA, CDR2 SQIVND (reference sequence). The variable domain in full, with the rest retrieved from reference TRBV19 and TRBJ2-1, is DGGITQSPKYLFRKEGQNVTLSCEQNLNHDAMYWYRQDPGQGLRLIYYSQIVNDFQKGDIAEGYSVSREKKESFPLTVTSAQKNPTAFYLCASRTSSGREQFFGPGTRLTVL.

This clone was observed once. For the CDR3, the DNA is TGTGCCAGCGCCCCTTTGAAGGACAGGATACGCGAGACCCAGTACTTC. Amino acid sequence: CASAPLKDRIRETQYF. This chain uses TRBV11-2 with TRBJ2-5; TRBD1 aligns across 7 bases. Germline assignment: CDR1 SGHAT and CDR2 FQNNGV. The junction had 17 bases not matched to a gene; V was cut back by 8 bases and J by 5 bases. The length of the CDR3 is 16 residues. The full variable domain, its missing parts supplied by reference TRBV11-2 and TRBJ2-5, is EAGVAQSPRYKIIEKRQSVAFWCNPISGHATLYWYQQILGQGPKLLIQFQNNGVVDDSQLPKDRFSAERLKGVDSTLKIQPAKLEDSAVYLCASAPLKDRIRETQYFGPGTRLLVL.

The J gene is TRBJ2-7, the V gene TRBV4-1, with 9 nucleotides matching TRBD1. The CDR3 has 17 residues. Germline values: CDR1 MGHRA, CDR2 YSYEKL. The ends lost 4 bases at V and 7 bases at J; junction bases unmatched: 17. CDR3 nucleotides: TGCGCCAGCAGCCCCGCGCGGACAGGGGTAAAAACGAGGGAGCAGTACTTC. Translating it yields CASSPARTGVKTREQYF.

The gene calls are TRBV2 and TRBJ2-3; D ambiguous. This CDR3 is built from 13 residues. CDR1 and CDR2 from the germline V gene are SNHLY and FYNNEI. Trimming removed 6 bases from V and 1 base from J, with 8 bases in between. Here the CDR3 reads CASSLEGTDTQYF. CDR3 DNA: TGTGCCAGCAGCTTAGAGGGCACAGATACGCAGTATTTT. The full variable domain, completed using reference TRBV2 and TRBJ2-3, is EPEVTQTPSHQVTQMGQEVILRCVPISNHLYFYWYRQILGQKVEFLVSFYNNEISEKSEIFDDQFSVERPDGSNFTLKIRSTKLEDSAMYFCASSLEGTDTQYFGPGTRLTVL.

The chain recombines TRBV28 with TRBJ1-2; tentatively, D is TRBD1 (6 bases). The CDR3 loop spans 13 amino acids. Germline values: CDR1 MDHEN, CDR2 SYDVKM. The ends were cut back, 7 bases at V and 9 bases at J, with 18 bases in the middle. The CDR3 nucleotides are TGTGCCAGCACCTCCGGGGGCGGAAGAAGCTACACCTTC. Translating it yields CASTSGGGRSYTF.

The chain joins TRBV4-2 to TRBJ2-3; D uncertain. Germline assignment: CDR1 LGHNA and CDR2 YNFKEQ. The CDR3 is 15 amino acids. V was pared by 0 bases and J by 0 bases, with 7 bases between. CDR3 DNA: TGTGCCAGCAGCCAAGATCGAGGTAGCACAGATACGCAGTATTTT. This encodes CASSQDRGSTDTQYF.

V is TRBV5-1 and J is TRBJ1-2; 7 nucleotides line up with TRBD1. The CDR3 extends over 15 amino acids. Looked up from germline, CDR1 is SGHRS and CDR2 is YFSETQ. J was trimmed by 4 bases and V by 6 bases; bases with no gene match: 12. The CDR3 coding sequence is TGCGCCAGCAACCTACTACAGGGGTCCACCTATGGCTACACCTTC. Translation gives CASNLLQGSTYGYTF. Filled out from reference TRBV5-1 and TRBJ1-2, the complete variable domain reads KAGVTQTPRYLIKTRGQQVTLSCSPISGHRSVSWYQQTPGQGLQFLFEYFSETQRNKGNFPGRFSGRQFSNSRSEMNVSTLELGDSALYLCASNLLQGSTYGYTFGSGTRLTVV.

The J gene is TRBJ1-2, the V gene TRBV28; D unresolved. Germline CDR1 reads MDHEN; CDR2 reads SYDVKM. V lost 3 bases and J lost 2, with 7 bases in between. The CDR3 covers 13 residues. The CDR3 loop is CASSFPQNYGYTF. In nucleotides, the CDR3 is TGTGCCAGCAGTTTTCCACAAAACTATGGCTACACCTTC.

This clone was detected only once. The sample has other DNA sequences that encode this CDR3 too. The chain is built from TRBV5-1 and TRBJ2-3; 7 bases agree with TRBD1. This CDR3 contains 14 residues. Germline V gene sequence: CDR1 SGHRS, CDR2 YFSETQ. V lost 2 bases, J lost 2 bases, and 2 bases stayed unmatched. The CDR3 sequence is CASSFGTVTDTQYF. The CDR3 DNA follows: TGCGCCAGCAGCTTCGGGACAGTCACAGATACGCAGTATTTT.

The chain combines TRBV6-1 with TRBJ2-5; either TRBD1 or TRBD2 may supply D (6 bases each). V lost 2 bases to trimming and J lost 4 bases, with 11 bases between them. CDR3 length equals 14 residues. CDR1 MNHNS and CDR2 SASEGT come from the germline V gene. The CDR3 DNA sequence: TGTGCCAGCAGTGAATCCCGGGGGCGAGAGACCCAGTACTTC. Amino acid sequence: CASSESRGRETQYF.

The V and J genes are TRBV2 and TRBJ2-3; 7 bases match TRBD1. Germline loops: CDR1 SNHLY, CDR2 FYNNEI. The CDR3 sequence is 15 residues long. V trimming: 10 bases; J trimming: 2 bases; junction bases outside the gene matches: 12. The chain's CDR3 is CAIRDRDRSTDTQYF. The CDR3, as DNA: TGTGCCATTAGAGACCGGGACAGATCCACAGATACGCAGTATTTT.

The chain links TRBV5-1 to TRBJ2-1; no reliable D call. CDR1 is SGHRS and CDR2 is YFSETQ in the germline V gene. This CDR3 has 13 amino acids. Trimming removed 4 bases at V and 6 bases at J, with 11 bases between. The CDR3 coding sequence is TGCGCCAGCAGCCTCAACCAACTCAATGAGCAGTTCTTC. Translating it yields CASSLNQLNEQFF.

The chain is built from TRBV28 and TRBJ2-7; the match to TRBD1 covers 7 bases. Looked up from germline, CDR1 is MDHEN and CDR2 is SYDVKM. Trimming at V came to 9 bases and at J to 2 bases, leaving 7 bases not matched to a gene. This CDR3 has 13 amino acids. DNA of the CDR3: TGTGCCAGTTGGGACAGCTCGACCTACGAGCAGTACTTC. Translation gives CASWDSSTYEQYF.

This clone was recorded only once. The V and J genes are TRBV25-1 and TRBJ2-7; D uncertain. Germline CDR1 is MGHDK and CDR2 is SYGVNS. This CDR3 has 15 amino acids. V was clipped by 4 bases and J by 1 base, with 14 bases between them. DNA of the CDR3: TGTGCCAGCAGTGTCGTCTCCGGGTCGTCCTACGAGCAGTACTTC. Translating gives CASSVVSGSSYEQYF.